This T cell receptor beta chain was identified in a study of shared clonotypes between healthy human individuals. The table came from immunoSEQ multiplex PCR; TCRdb's copy has only in-frame clones and leaves some out. Of about 1.1 million clones in the sample, approximately 77% are singletons; the top ten hold 0.7% to 0.95%. Sequenced: memory CD4+ T cells from PBMCs. Subset meaning: CD45RA-negative fraction. The clonotype was recovered from a man between 18 and 35 years old in good health. Some clones in this sample may be carry-over from other donors' samples.

CDR3 sequence reads: CASSLGRGAASNQPQHF. CDR3 DNA sequence: TGTGCCAGCAGCTTAGGGCGAGGCGCCGCCAGCAATCAGCCCCAGCATTTT. The J gene is TRBJ1-5, the V gene TRBV7-2; D gene unclear. The CDR3 runs 17 residues. Trimming took 1 base from V and 1 from J, leaving 14 bases between them. Germline V lookup: CDR1 SGHTA, CDR2 FQGNSA.